These 10 T cell receptor beta chains were all obtained from the same sample, sequenced in a study of shared clonotypes between healthy human individuals (dated by TCRdb to about 2020). The library was prepared using the immunoSEQ multiplex PCR assay. TCRdb's version of the immuneACCESS table is confined to in-frame rearrangements and falls short of the full clone set. An unresolved V gene accounts for under half of the shortfall where checked; the remainder is of unknown origin. For this sample the table gives over a million clones, of which approximately 80% were detected only once. Roughly 0.55% of the sample rests with the top ten. Source material: memory CD4+ T cells from PBMCs. The cell subset or site label on this specimen signifies: CD45RA-negative fraction. The receptors were sampled from a man in his late teens or twenties in good health. Some clones in this sample may be carry-over from other donors' samples.

The chain uses TRBV5-1 and TRBJ2-5, with 8 positions matching TRBD2. V shed 0 bases and J 4 bases; nucleotides not matched to a gene: 8. The CDR3 spans 16 residues. CDR1 and CDR2 from the germline V gene are SGHRS and YFSETQ. CDR3 in DNA: TGCGCCAGCAGCTTGGGGTCTAGCGGGCAACGAGAGACCCAGTACTTC. Translating it yields CASSLGSSGQRETQYF.

The chain joins TRBV7-2 to TRBJ2-7, with TRBD1 matching 8 bases. The CDR3 length is 14 residues. Per the germline V gene, CDR1 is SGHTA and CDR2 is FQGNSA. Trimming removed 6 bases from V and 5 bases from J; junction bases left unmatched: 9. The CDR3 spells CASSARTGTNEQYF. In nucleotides, the CDR3 is TGTGCCAGCAGTGCCAGGACAGGGACCAACGAGCAGTACTTC.

The rearrangement links TRBV27 to TRBJ2-2; 7 bases line up with TRBD2. The V gene's germline CDR1 is MNHEY and CDR2 SMNVEV (reference sequence). The V segment lost 7 bases and the J segment 4 bases; nucleotides outside the gene matches: 15. CDR3 length equals 17 residues. CDR3 residues: CASNRFAGGSRTGELFF. CDR3 sequence (DNA): TGTGCCAGCAACCGATTTGCCGGGGGGAGCCGCACCGGGGAGCTGTTTTTT.

This clone was detected only once. It is likely a read error: a sequence one base away is far more abundant. This rearrangement joins TRBV5-1 to TRBJ2-7; TRBD2 matches at 11 bases. The junction had 3 bases not matched to a gene; V was cut back by 5 bases and J by 2 bases. Per the germline V gene, CDR1 is SGHRS and CDR2 is YFSETQ. The CDR3 loop spans 14 amino acids. In DNA, the CDR3 is TGCGCCAGCAGTCAGACTAGCGGGACCTACGAGCAGTACTTC. It is translated as CASSQTSGTYEQYF.

The chain couples TRBV20-1 to TRBJ2-5; D gene ambiguous. Trimming removed 3 bases from V and 5 bases from J, with 7 bases in between. Germline V lookup: CDR1 DFQATT, CDR2 SNEGSKA (reference sequence). The CDR3 contains 11 residues. CDR3 residues: CSASLGETQYF. The CDR3 coding sequence is TGCAGTGCTAGTCTTGGCGAGACCCAGTACTTC.

The rearrangement links TRBV11-2 to TRBJ2-1; possible D gene TRBD1, 6 bases. V was pared by 5 bases and J by 0 bases, with 11 bases between. Germline-derived CDR1 and CDR2 are SGHAT and FQNNGV. This CDR3 contains 15 residues. The CDR3 loop is CASSLQGNSYNEQFF. The CDR3 DNA reads as TGTGCCAGCAGCCTTCAGGGGAACTCCTACAATGAGCAGTTCTTC.

As concerns this clone: Other DNA sequences within the sample encode an identical CDR3. The chain employs TRBV6-5 and TRBJ1-2; 8 bases align to TRBD1. The CDR3 runs to 13 residues. Germline values: CDR1 MNHEY, CDR2 SVGAGI. V shed 3 bases and J 8 bases; nucleotides not matched to a gene: 5. CDR3 in amino acids: CASSYGQGGGYTF. The CDR3 DNA follows: TGTGCCAGCAGTTATGGACAGGGCGGAGGCTACACCTTC.

The CDR3 coding sequence is TGTGCCATCAGTGAGGGAGGCAGCTCGACCATATATTTT. This translates into CAISEGGSSTIYF. The V call is TRBV10-3, the J call TRBJ1-3; D unclear. Per germline, CDR1 ENHRY and CDR2 SYGVKD. There are 13 residues in the CDR3. The V gene lost 2 bases and the J gene lost 10 bases, with 12 bases spanning the gap.

This clone was seen ten or more times. The same CDR3 arises from other DNA sequences in this sample as well. The J gene is TRBJ2-3, the V gene TRBV27; 9 bases map to TRBD1. The ends lost 6 bases at V and 5 bases at J; junction bases unmatched: 3. Germline assignment: CDR1 MNHEY and CDR2 SMNVEV (reference sequence). The CDR3 is made up of 13 amino acids. This CDR3 reads CASSRDRVDTQYF. CDR3 DNA: TGTGCCAGCAGCAGGGACAGGGTAGATACGCAGTATTTT.

Comment on this clone: This same CDR3 is encoded by further DNA sequences in the sample. CDR3 coding DNA: TGTGCCAGCAGCTCACAGGGGGCCGGCACTGAAGCTTTCTTT. The encoded protein is CASSSQGAGTEAFF. The chain is built from TRBV7-9 and TRBJ1-1; 9 nucleotides agree with TRBD1. Germline loops: CDR1 SEHNR, CDR2 FQNEAQ (reference sequence). V lost 4 bases and J lost 4; bases outside the gene matches: 4. The CDR3 spans 14 residues.